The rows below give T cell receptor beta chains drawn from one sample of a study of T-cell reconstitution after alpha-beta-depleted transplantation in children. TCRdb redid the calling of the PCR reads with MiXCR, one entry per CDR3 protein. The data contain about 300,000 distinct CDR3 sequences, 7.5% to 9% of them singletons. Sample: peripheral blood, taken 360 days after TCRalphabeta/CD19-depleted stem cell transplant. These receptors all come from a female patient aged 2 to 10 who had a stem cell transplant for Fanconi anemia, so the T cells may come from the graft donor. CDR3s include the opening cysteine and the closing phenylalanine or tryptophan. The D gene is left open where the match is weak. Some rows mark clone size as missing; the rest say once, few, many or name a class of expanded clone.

CDR3: CASSTGDPYEQYF
DNA: TGTGCCAGCAGTACAGGGGACCCCTACGAGCAGTACTTC
size: many
J: TRBJ2-7
V: TRBV6-2/TRBV6-3
D: TRBD1

CDR3: CASRISGGALPGELFF
DNA: TGTGCCAGCAGGATTAGCGGGGGGGCCCTCCCCGGGGAGCTGTTTTTT
size: few
J: TRBJ2-2
V: TRBV6-1
D: TRBD2

CDR3: CASSLHGLNEQFF
DNA: TGTGCCAGCAGCTTACACGGGCTCAATGAGCAGTTCTTC
size: -
J: TRBJ2-1
V: TRBV7-2
D: -

CDR3: CASSVRRTGELFF
DNA: TGTGCCAGCAGTGTTAGGAGGACCGGGGAGCTGTTTTTT
size: many
J: TRBJ2-2
V: TRBV28
D: -

CDR3: CASREQYTDTQYF
DNA: TGCGCCAGCAGGGAACAGTACACAGATACGCAGTATTTT
size: many
J: TRBJ2-3
V: TRBV5-1
D: -

CDR3: CASQSFTDTQYF
DNA: TGTGCCAGCCAAAGTTTCACAGATACGCAGTATTTT
size: -
J: TRBJ2-3
V: TRBV19
D: -

CDR3: CASSLERISYNEQFF
DNA: TGTGCCAGCAGCTTAGAGCGGATTTCCTACAATGAGCAGTTCTTC
size: many
J: TRBJ2-1
V: TRBV7-2
D: -

CDR3: CASSLKLGGGEQFF
DNA: TGTGCCAGCAGCTTAAAACTCGGGGGAGGGGAGCAGTTCTTC
size: -
J: TRBJ2-1
V: TRBV7-3
D: TRBD2

CDR3: CASSRDRGYEQYF
DNA: TGCGCCAGCAGTCGGGACAGGGGCTACGAGCAGTACTTC
size: many
J: TRBJ2-7
V: TRBV5-1
D: TRBD1

CDR3: CSVSGVLMDGYTF
DNA: TGCAGCGTCTCCGGGGTCCTCATGGATGGCTACACCTTC
size: many
J: TRBJ1-2
V: TRBV29-1
D: -

CDR3: CSVEDRPNYGYTF
DNA: TGCAGCGTTGAGGACAGGCCGAACTATGGCTACACCTTC
size: -
J: TRBJ1-2
V: TRBV29-1
D: TRBD1

CDR3: CSARSGSYNEQFF
DNA: TGCAGTGCTAGATCGGGCTCCTACAATGAGCAGTTCTTC
size: many
J: TRBJ2-1
V: TRBV20-1
D: -

CDR3: CASKDGAKTQYF
DNA: TGTGCCAGCAAGGATGGGGCGAAGACCCAGTACTTC
size: many
J: TRBJ2-5
V: TRBV2
D: -

CDR3: CASSWGTGGLGNTEAFF
DNA: TGTGCCAGCAGCTGGGGTACAGGGGGCCTAGGGAACACTGAAGCTTTCTTT
size: few
J: TRBJ1-1
V: TRBV6-1
D: TRBD1

CDR3: CASQSSTGGGYTF
DNA: TGTGCCAGCCAAAGTAGCACAGGGGGCGGCTACACCTTC
size: few
J: TRBJ1-2
V: TRBV28
D: TRBD1

CDR3: CASSFLDSLSYEQYF
DNA: TGTGCCAGCAGTTTCCTCGACAGCCTCTCCTACGAGCAGTACTTC
size: -
J: TRBJ2-7
V: TRBV6-5
D: -

CDR3: CASSLDPRVAGNEQFF
DNA: TGTGCCAGCAGCTTAGATCCCAGGGTCGCGGGCAATGAGCAGTTCTTC
size: many
J: TRBJ2-1
V: TRBV7-9
D: -

CDR3: CATSNPPRETQYF
DNA: TGTGCCACCAGTAACCCCCCAAGGGAGACCCAGTACTTC
size: many
J: TRBJ2-5
V: TRBV24-1
D: -

CDR3: CASSIELLARKAGGEYEQYF
DNA: TGTGCCAGTAGTATAGAACTACTAGCACGGAAAGCGGGAGGGGAATACGAGCAGTACTTC
size: -
J: TRBJ2-7
V: TRBV19
D: TRBD2

CDR3: CSASGPSYNEQFF
DNA: TGCAGTGCTAGCGGACCCTCCTACAATGAGCAGTTCTTC
size: many
J: TRBJ2-1
V: TRBV20-1
D: -

CDR3: CASSTGDSSYTF
DNA: TGTGCCAGCAGCACCGGGGACAGCAGCTACACCTTC
size: -
J: TRBJ1-2
V: TRBV3-1
D: TRBD1

CDR3: CASSRRDRGSYNSPLHF
DNA: TGTGCCAGCAGCCGCCGGGACAGGGGGTCCTATAATTCACCCCTCCACTTT
size: many
J: TRBJ1-6
V: TRBV11-2
D: TRBD1

CDR3: CASSPIGTSGNTGELFF
DNA: TGTGCCAGCAGCCCTATAGGGACTAGCGGAAACACCGGGGAGCTGTTTTTT
size: -
J: TRBJ2-2
V: TRBV3-1
D: TRBD2

CDR3: CASSSPGQGLEQYF
DNA: TGTGCCAGCAGTTCCCCGGGACAGGGTCTCGAGCAGTACTTC
size: many
J: TRBJ2-7
V: TRBV28
D: TRBD1

CDR3: CASSSRTGGAEDQPQHF
DNA: TGTGCCAGCAGCTCTCGGACAGGGGGCGCCGAGGATCAGCCCCAGCATTTT
size: -
J: TRBJ1-5
V: TRBV7-8
D: TRBD1

CDR3: CASSQGTVYEQYF
DNA: TGTGCCAGCAGCCAAGGAACAGTCTACGAGCAGTACTTC
size: many
J: TRBJ2-7
V: TRBV3-1
D: -

CDR3: CASSQLGETQYF
DNA: TGCGCCAGCAGCCAGTTGGGAGAGACCCAGTACTTC
size: many
J: TRBJ2-5
V: TRBV3-1
D: -

CDR3: CASSLVRRGDNEQFF
DNA: TGTGCCAGCAGCTTAGTTCGGCGGGGGGACAATGAGCAGTTCTTC
size: -
J: TRBJ2-1
V: TRBV7-6
D: TRBD2

CDR3: CASSLKNRQGVFSGNTIYF
DNA: TGTGCCAGCAGCTTAAAGAACCGACAGGGAGTTTTTTCTGGAAACACCATATATTTT
size: few
J: TRBJ1-3
V: TRBV7-8
D: TRBD1

CDR3: CASSESPRTGLYSPLHF
DNA: TGTGCCAGCAGTGAAAGCCCCCGAACAGGGCTATATTCACCCCTCCACTTT
size: -
J: TRBJ1-6
V: TRBV25-1
D: -

CDR3: CSASPSGQGYTGELFF
DNA: TGCAGTGCTAGCCCCAGTGGACAGGGGTACACCGGGGAGCTGTTTTTT
size: many
J: TRBJ2-2
V: TRBV20-1
D: TRBD1

CDR3: CASSLGSALAKNIQYF
DNA: TGTGCCAGCAGCTTAGGATCAGCGTTAGCCAAAAACATTCAGTACTTC
size: many
J: TRBJ2-4
V: TRBV7-6
D: -

CDR3: CASSPLLAPYEQYF
DNA: TGTGCCAGCAGCCCCCTGCTAGCTCCCTACGAGCAGTACTTC
size: -
J: TRBJ2-7
V: TRBV14
D: -

CDR3: CASRARIGDRATDTQYF
DNA: TGTGCCAGCAGGGCACGAATAGGGGACAGGGCCACAGATACGCAGTATTTT
size: many
J: TRBJ2-3
V: TRBV11-1
D: TRBD1

CDR3: CSLRGGNTEAFF
DNA: TGCAGCCTTAGGGGGGGCAACACTGAAGCTTTCTTT
size: many
J: TRBJ1-1
V: TRBV29-1
D: -

CDR3: CSAKVGGETQYF
DNA: TGCAGTGCCAAAGTAGGTGGAGAGACCCAGTACTTC
size: -
J: TRBJ2-5
V: TRBV20-1
D: -

CDR3: CASSPTGGVGTEAFF
DNA: TGCGCCAGCAGCCCTACAGGGGGTGTTGGGACTGAAGCTTTCTTT
size: few
J: TRBJ1-1
V: TRBV5-1
D: TRBD1

CDR3: CSALRWDTNEKLFF
DNA: TGCAGTGCCCTCCGTTGGGACACAAATGAAAAACTGTTTTTT
size: many
J: TRBJ1-4
V: TRBV20-1
D: -

CDR3: CASRGTGDEQFF
DNA: TGTGCCAGTCGGGGTACCGGGGATGAGCAGTTCTTC
size: many
J: TRBJ2-1
V: TRBV6-2/TRBV6-3
D: -

CDR3: CASSDQVWVNEQFF
DNA: TGTGCCAGCAGCGACCAGGTCTGGGTCAATGAGCAGTTCTTC
size: few
J: TRBJ2-1
V: TRBV7-6
D: -

CDR3: CASSQNPGQGYTEAFF
DNA: TGTGCCAGCAGCCAGAATCCGGGACAGGGTTACACTGAAGCTTTCTTT
size: few
J: TRBJ1-1
V: TRBV4-2
D: TRBD1

CDR3: CASSSTGGQYQETQYF
DNA: TGTGCCAGCAGCTCGACAGGAGGACAGTACCAAGAGACCCAGTACTTC
size: few
J: TRBJ2-5
V: TRBV7-9
D: -

CDR3: CASSPELRGNEQFF
DNA: TGTGCCAGCAGCCCCGAACTGAGGGGCAATGAGCAGTTCTTC
size: many
J: TRBJ2-1
V: TRBV7-8
D: -

CDR3: CASSPSGAYEQYF
DNA: TGCGCCAGCAGCCCCAGCGGGGCCTACGAGCAGTACTTC
size: many
J: TRBJ2-7
V: TRBV5-1
D: TRBD2

CDR3: CASSPGLAGENREQYF
DNA: TGCGCCAGCAGCCCGGGACTAGCGGGAGAAAATAGGGAGCAGTACTTC
size: many
J: TRBJ2-7
V: TRBV5-1
D: TRBD2

CDR3: CASSLGGFEKLFF
DNA: TGCGCCAGCAGCTTGGGGGGGTTTGAAAAACTGTTTTTT
size: -
J: TRBJ1-4
V: TRBV5-1
D: -

CDR3: CASSLAGGLAGTGELFF
DNA: TGCGCCAGCAGCTTGGCCGGAGGACTAGCGGGCACCGGGGAGCTGTTTTTT
size: many
J: TRBJ2-2
V: TRBV5-1
D: TRBD2

CDR3: CASSSGSGERNQPQHF
DNA: TGTGCCAGCAGCTCAGGATCGGGGGAACGCAATCAGCCCCAGCATTTT
size: -
J: TRBJ1-5
V: TRBV5-6
D: -

CDR3: CASSGQDQHF
DNA: TGTGCCAGCAGTGGTCAGGACCAGCATTTT
size: few
J: TRBJ1-5
V: TRBV6-1
D: -

CDR3: CASRSLSYQETQYF
DNA: TGTGCCAGCAGGTCCCTTTCGTACCAAGAGACCCAGTACTTC
size: many
J: TRBJ2-5
V: TRBV11-2
D: -

CDR3: CSVEGLNTEAFF
DNA: TGCAGCGTTGAGGGGCTAAACACTGAAGCTTTCTTT
size: many
J: TRBJ1-1
V: TRBV29-1
D: -

CDR3: CASSQDVGYRNTIYF
DNA: TGCGCCAGCAGCCAAGACGTAGGGTATAGGAACACCATATATTTT
size: -
J: TRBJ1-3
V: TRBV4-1
D: -

CDR3: CASSSHPYSNQPQHF
DNA: TGTGCCAGCAGCTCCCACCCATATAGCAATCAGCCCCAGCATTTT
size: many
J: TRBJ1-5
V: TRBV6-5
D: -

CDR3: CSARDTPLAGDTGELFF
DNA: TGCAGTGCTAGAGATACTCCTCTAGCGGGAGACACCGGGGAGCTGTTTTTT
size: many
J: TRBJ2-2
V: TRBV20-1
D: TRBD2